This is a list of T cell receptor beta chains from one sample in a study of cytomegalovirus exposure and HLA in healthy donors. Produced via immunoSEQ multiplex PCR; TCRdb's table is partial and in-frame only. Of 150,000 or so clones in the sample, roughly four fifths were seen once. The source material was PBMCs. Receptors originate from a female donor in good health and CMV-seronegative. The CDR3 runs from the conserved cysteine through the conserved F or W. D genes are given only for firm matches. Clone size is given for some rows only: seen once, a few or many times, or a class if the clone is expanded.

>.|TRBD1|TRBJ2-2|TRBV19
TGTGCCAGTAGTATGGGCGTTGGACAGGCGAACACCGGGGAGCTGTTTTTT
CASSMGVGQANTGELFF
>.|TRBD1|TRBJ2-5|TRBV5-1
TGCGCCAGCAGCCCCGGGACAGGGGAAAAAGAGACCCAGTACTTC
CASSPGTGEKETQYF
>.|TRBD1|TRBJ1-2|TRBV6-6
TGTGCCAGCAGTTACTCGACATTCGACAGGGATGGCTACACCTTC
CASSYSTFDRDGYTF
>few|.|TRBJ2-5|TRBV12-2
TGTGCAAGTCGCTTACGGGACACCAAACAAGAGACCCAGTACTTC
CASRLRDTKQETQYF
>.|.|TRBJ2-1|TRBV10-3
TGTGCCATCAGTGAAGCGGAGATCATCGAGCAGTTCTTC
CAISEAEIIEQFF
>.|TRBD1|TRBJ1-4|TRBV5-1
TGCGCCAGCAGACAGGGACAGGGGGTACGAAATGAAAAACTGTTTTTT
CASRQGQGVRNEKLFF
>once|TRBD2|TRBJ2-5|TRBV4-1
TGCGCCAGCAGCCATTTACTAGCGGGCGGGGAGACCCAGTACTTC
CASSHLLAGGETQYF
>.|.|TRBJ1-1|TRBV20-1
TGCAGTGCTAGGACAGGCTATGAAGCTTTCTTT
CSARTGYEAFF
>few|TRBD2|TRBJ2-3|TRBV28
TGTGCCAGCAGTTTAGTCCCCCTCCTAGCGGACACAGATACGCAGTATTTT
CASSLVPLLADTDTQYF
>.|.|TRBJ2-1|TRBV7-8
TGTGCCAGCAGCGGTCGGGGGGCCAACTACAATGAGCAGTTCTTC
CASSGRGANYNEQFF
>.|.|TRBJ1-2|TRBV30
TGTGCCTGGAGTGTAGGACAGTACTATGGCTACACCTTC
CAWSVGQYYGYTF
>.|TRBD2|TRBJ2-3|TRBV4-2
TGTGCCAGCAGCCAAGTAACGCGGGGGGCGATCACAGATACGCAGTATTTT
CASSQVTRGAITDTQYF
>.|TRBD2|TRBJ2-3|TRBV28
TGTGCCAGCAGTACTACTAGCGGGGGGTTCACAGATACGCAGTATTTT
CASSTTSGGFTDTQYF
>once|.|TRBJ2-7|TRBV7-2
TGTGCCAGCAGCTTAGGACTGAGCGAGCAGTACTTC
CASSLGLSEQYF
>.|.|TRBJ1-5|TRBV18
TGTGCCAGCTCCTCAACCCCGGGGAACAATCAGCCCCAGCATTTT
CASSSTPGNNQPQHF
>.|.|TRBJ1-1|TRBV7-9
TGTGCCAGCAGCCGGGGGAACACTGAAGCTTTCTTT
CASSRGNTEAFF
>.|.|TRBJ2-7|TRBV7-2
TGTGCCAGCAGCTTCCCGACAGCCTACGAGCAGTACTTC
CASSFPTAYEQYF
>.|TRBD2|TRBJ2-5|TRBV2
TGTGCCAGCAGGAGCGGGAGGCCTACCTTAGAGACCCAGTACTTC
CASRSGRPTLETQYF
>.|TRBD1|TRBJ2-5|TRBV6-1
TGTGCCAGCAGTGTCCGGGACAGTCAAGAGACCCAGTACTTC
CASSVRDSQETQYF
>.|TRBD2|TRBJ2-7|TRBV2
TGTGCCAGCAGGAGACTAGCGGGTTCTGGCGAGCAGTACTTC
CASRRLAGSGEQYF
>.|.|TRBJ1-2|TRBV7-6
TGTGCCAGCAGCTTAGTGGGGGGATCGACTGAAGGCTACACCTTC
CASSLVGGSTEGYTF
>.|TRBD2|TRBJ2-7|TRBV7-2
TGTGCCAGCAGGGGTGGACTAGCTACATACGAGCAGTACTTC
CASRGGLATYEQYF
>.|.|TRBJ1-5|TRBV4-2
TGTGCCAGCAGCCTGGCTGCTGGTAGCAATCAGCCCCAGCATTTT
CASSLAAGSNQPQHF
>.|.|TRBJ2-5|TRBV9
TGTGCCAGCAGCGGGCGGGCAGAAGAGACCCAGTACTTC
CASSGRAEETQYF
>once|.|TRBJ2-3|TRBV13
TGTGCCAGCAGCCCCGGAGGGGCAAATACGCAGTATTTT
CASSPGGANTQYF
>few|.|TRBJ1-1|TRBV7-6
TGTGCCAGCAGCTTAGGACAGCCATACACTGAAGCTTTCTTT
CASSLGQPYTEAFF
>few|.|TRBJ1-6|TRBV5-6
TGTGCCAGCAGCTTGGAAAAACGACTGACTGTAAGCACACCCCTCCACTTT
CASSLEKRLTVSTPLHF
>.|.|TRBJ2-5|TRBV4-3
TGCGCCAGCAGCCGACAAGGGGGGGAGAGGAAAGAGACCCAGTACTTC
CASSRQGGERKETQYF
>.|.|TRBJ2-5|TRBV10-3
TGTGCCATCAGTGAGTCGGGGGCAGAAGAGACCCAGTACTTC
CAISESGAEETQYF
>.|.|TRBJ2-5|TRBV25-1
TGTGCCAGCGAACGGGGAGAGACCCAGTACTTC
CASERGETQYF
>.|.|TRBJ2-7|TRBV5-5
TGTGCCAGCAGCTTGGTGAGGGACGAGCAGTACTTC
CASSLVRDEQYF
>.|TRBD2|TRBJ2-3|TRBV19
TGTGCCAGTAGGACTAGCGGGAGGATGACAGATACGCAGTATTTT
CASRTSGRMTDTQYF
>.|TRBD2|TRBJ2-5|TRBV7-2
TGTGCCAGCAGCGAGGGACTAGCTCTGGAGACCCAGTACTTC
CASSEGLALETQYF
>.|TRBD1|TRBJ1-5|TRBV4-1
TGCGCCAGCAGCCGATTACAGGGGGTCAATCAGCCCCAGCATTTT
CASSRLQGVNQPQHF
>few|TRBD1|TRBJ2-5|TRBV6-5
TGTGCCAGCAGTTACTCGGGGACAGTTCAAGAGACCCAGTACTTC
CASSYSGTVQETQYF
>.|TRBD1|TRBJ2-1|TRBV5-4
TGTGCCAGCAGCCTGGGACAGGGGGCAAGAAGCGTCAATGAGCAGTTCTTC
CASSLGQGARSVNEQFF
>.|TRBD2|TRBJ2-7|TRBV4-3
TGCGCCAGCAGCCAAGGGACTAGCGGGAGGGCGAGGAACGAGCAGTACTTC
CASSQGTSGRARNEQYF
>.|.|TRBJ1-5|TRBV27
TGTGCCAGCAGTTACAGAGATAGCAATCAGCCCCAGCATTTT
CASSYRDSNQPQHF
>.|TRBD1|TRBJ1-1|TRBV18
TGTGCCAGCTCACCGGACAGGGTGGAAGCTTTCTTT
CASSPDRVEAFF
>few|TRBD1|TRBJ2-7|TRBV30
TGTGCCTGGAGTATACAGGGGGCTCGAGAGCAGTACTTC
CAWSIQGAREQYF
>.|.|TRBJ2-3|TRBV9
TGTGCCAGCAGCCTCTCTCGCGGCTCTAGCACAGATACGCAGTATTTT
CASSLSRGSSTDTQYF
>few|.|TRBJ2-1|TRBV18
TGTGCCAGCTCACCCGGGGCCCGCGGGAACTATGAGCAGTTCTTC
CASSPGARGNYEQFF
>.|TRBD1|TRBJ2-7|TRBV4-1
TGCGCCAGCAGCCATGCAACTAGAGGGACAGGGAACCACGAGCAGTACTTC
CASSHATRGTGNHEQYF
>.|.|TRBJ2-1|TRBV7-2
TGTGCCAGCAGCTTAGGACAGGCGCCCTACAATGAGCAGTTCTTC
CASSLGQAPYNEQFF